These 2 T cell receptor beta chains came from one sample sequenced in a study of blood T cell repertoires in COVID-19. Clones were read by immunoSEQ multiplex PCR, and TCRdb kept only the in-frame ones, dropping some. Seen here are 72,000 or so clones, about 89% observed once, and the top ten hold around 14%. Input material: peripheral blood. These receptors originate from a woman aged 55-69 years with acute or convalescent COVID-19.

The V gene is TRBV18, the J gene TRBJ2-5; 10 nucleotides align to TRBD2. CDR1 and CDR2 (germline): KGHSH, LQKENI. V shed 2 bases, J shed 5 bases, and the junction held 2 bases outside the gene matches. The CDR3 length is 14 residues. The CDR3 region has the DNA TGTGCCAGCTCACCAAGCGGGGGGGATGAGACCCAGTACTTC. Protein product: CASSPSGGDETQYF.

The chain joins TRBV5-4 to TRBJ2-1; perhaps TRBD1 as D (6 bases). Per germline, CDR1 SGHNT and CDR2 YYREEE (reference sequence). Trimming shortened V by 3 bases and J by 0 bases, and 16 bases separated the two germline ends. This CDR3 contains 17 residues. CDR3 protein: CASSSRRQESSYNEQFF. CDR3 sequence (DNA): TGTGCCAGCAGCTCCAGAAGACAGGAGAGCTCCTACAATGAGCAGTTCTTC.